This T cell receptor (beta chain) appears in the sequencing data of a study of blood T cells in healthy people across ages. Through a sample-barcoded 5' primer and a J-beta primer mix, a second PCR was run for roughly 7 to 12 cycles. TCRdb used MiXCR to reprocess the 5' RACE reads, holding one entry per CDR3 protein. Of about 800,000 distinct CDR3 sequences listed, over 45% are singletons. Between the trimmed V and J ends, which lost 3 bases and 3 bases, there was a span of 11 bases. This CDR3 comprises 14 residues. CDR1 and CDR2 (germline): KGHSH, LQKENI. The source is a young man in good health. The sample consisted of blood. The chain combines TRBV18 with TRBJ1-2; D is perhaps TRBD1 (5 bases). The CDR3 DNA reads TGTGCCAGCTCACCCCGAGGGGAGCACTATGGCTACACCTTC. Amino acids: CASSPRGEHYGYTF.